This is a list of T cell receptor beta chains from one sample in a study of T cell changes during pregnancy in multiple sclerosis. Profiling relied on immunoSEQ multiplex PCR, and the TCRdb table lists in-frame clones only, not all of them. Of some 40,000 clones listed, about 89% are singletons. Sequenced material: CD4+ T cells from peripheral blood mononuclear cells, taken in the third trimester of pregnancy. The receptors originated from a female donor in good health, enrolled as a control in a pregnancy study. The CDR3 runs from the conserved cysteine through the conserved F or W. A D gene is named only where the DNA matches it firmly. The size entry is marked missing in some rows and otherwise reads once, few, many or a size class.

len	d_gene	j_gene	abundance	v_gene	CDR3aa	CDR3nt
16	TRBD1	TRBJ1-5	-	TRBV30	CAWGTGGGYSNQPQHF	TGTGCCTGGGGGACAGGGGGAGGCTATAGCAATCAGCCCCAGCATTTT
18	-	TRBJ1-6	-	TRBV5-3	CARSLAIGGPGFRSPLHF	TGTGCCAGAAGCTTGGCCATAGGGGGACCGGGATTTCGTTCACCCCTCCACTTT
14	TRBD2	TRBJ2-5	-	TRBV2	CASSGRLARETQYF	TGTGCCAGCAGTGGACGACTAGCTCGGGAGACCCAGTACTTC
9	-	TRBJ1-2	few	TRBV29-1	CSVEEGYTF	TGCAGCGTTGAGGAGGGCTACACCTTC
16	-	TRBJ2-7	-	TRBV5-6	CASSLPGEQPSYEQYF	TGTGCCAGCAGCTTGCCAGGGGAGCAACCTTCCTACGAGCAGTACTTC
16	-	TRBJ2-5	-	TRBV7-9	CASSWRVWSADETQYF	TGTGCCAGCAGCTGGCGCGTCTGGAGCGCCGATGAGACCCAGTACTTC
14	-	TRBJ1-1	-	TRBV7-2	CASSYVGVNTEAFF	TGTGCCAGCAGTTATGTAGGGGTGAACACTGAAGCTTTCTTT
13	-	TRBJ2-3	-	TRBV7-9	CASSLAIGDTQYF	TGTGCCAGCAGCTTAGCAATCGGAGATACGCAGTATTTT
15	-	TRBJ1-1	-	TRBV5-1	CASSYAPQGNTEAFF	TGCGCCAGCAGCTACGCCCCACAGGGAAACACTGAAGCTTTCTTT
12	-	TRBJ1-2	-	TRBV30	CAWNPRGYGYTF	TGTGCCTGGAATCCCCGAGGCTATGGCTACACCTTC
16	-	TRBJ2-3	-	TRBV5-6	CASSFTGRKSTDTQYF	TGTGCCAGCAGCTTCACAGGGAGAAAATCCACAGATACGCAGTATTTT
11	-	TRBJ2-1	-	TRBV7-9	CASSSTGEQFF	TGTGCCAGCAGCTCAACAGGTGAGCAGTTCTTC
16	-	TRBJ2-7	-	TRBV12-5	CASAPTRDSTPGEQYF	TGTGCTAGTGCCCCCACCCGAGACTCTACGCCGGGCGAGCAGTACTTC